The TCR beta chain described here comes from a study of somatic mutations in cytotoxic T cells in rheumatoid arthritis listed by TCRdb under 2017. For the study in its entirety: Right after diagnosis and prior to the start of any treatment, 25 to 30 ml EDTA of peripheral blood was drawn from patients. Whether expanded CD8+ T-cell clones in untreated, newly diagnosed rheumatoid arthritis carry somatic mutations was the study question, and clonality was characterized with TCRB deep sequencing. Some V beta antibody-stained T-cell populations were flow-sorted on a FACSAria II or Sony SH800 at nearly 100% purity, and sorted V beta1+ cells also underwent TCRB sequencing. The median ages of the patient and control groups were essentially identical. For 55 to 70 rheumatoid arthritis patients and more than 15 healthy controls, TCRB deep sequencing was carried out. Findings and caveats that apply to the study as a whole: In 8 of 65 patients the largest CD8+ clone exceeded 20% of CD8+ cells, and several identical CD8+ TCRB sequences were shared between blood and synovial fluid. Rheumatoid arthritis patients and age-matched healthy controls did not significantly differ in CD8+ T-cell clonality. CD8+ clonality increased with age in patients (Spearman r of about 0.45) but not in healthy controls. The expanded CD8+ clones had unknown antigen targets, and not appearing in virus-specific databases did not rule out that they were virus-specific. No adjustment for multiple comparisons was made for the slight TRBV07 underrepresentation in patients.

CD4+ and CD8+ cells were isolated by positive magnetic bead selection on an AutoMACS, and purity was checked by flow cytometry. A TCR V beta antibody panel was used in flow cytometry to screen first for clonal expansions, which were then characterized by TCRB deep sequencing of sorted CD8+ fractions. Ficoll-Paque PLUS density gradient separation was used to isolate peripheral blood mononuclear cells. DNA was extracted from CD4-enriched, CD8-enriched or PBMC samples with Nucleospin Tissue or Tissue XS kits and quantified with a Qubit 2.0 fluorometer. Sequencing of TCRB CDR3 was done on genomic DNA with the immunoSEQ assay. Processing in the source paper ran as follows. When patient CD8+ clones exceeding 1% were checked against published virus-specific TCRB sequences, only a few matched. Analyses were restricted to productive TCRB rearrangements. Clonality was calculated as a Shannon entropy-based productive clonality index, and a clone was defined by a unique TCRB CDR3 sequence. Repertoire overlap for a pair of samples was computed from each clone's template counts relative to total templates per sample. V-gene usage from TCRB sequencing and V-gene usage measured by flow cytometry were correlated (Spearman r of over 0.6). Drawn from immuneACCESS, this table holds only the in-frame rearrangements with V and J called that TCRdb kept. Clones are partly lost; checked studies trace under half to an unresolved V gene and leave the rest unexplained. The V and J calls and clone size were taken over from that table, and D and trimming were inferred from the DNA. The sample includes about 19,000 clones, with roughly two thirds observed a single time. The top ten hold 18% of the sample.

Of note for this clone: Its antigen is not yet known. It has no much larger one-base neighbor in the sample; base qualities were not kept.

V drops 0 bases and J drops 4 bases, leaving 10 bases in between. The CDR3 contains 16 residues, cysteine and phenylalanine counted. Only the CDR3 DNA is retained, 48 bases long and in frame from the first base. CDR1 MNHEY and CDR2 SVGAGI are derived from the germline V gene. The sequence joins TRBV6-5 to TRBJ1-6; no confident D gene assignment can be made. The sequence came from an adult with rheumatoid arthritis. Sequenced: CD8+ T cells sorted from blood. The DNA is TGTGCCAGCAGTTACTCCCCGGAACAGTATAATTCACCCCTCCACTTT. Translation gives CASSYSPEQYNSPLHF.